The 5 T cell receptor beta chains listed next were all sequenced from one sample in a study of blood T cells in healthy people across ages. The use of a sample-barcoded 5' primer and a J-beta primer mix characterized a second PCR of roughly 7 to 11 cycles. Via MiXCR, TCRdb re-called the 5' RACE reads, giving one row per CDR3 protein. Found here are approximately 1,100,000 distinct CDR3 sequences, around 43% of them singletons; the top ten hold over 15%. The specimen was blood. These TCRs come from an older woman in good health.

The CDR3 here is CASGRVSYEQYF. The CDR3 DNA sequence: TGTGCCAGCGGGAGGGTCTCCTACGAGCAGTACTTC. The chain links TRBV7-2 to TRBJ2-7, with 7 bases aligning to TRBD2. The germline gives CDR1 SGHTA, CDR2 FQGNSA. The CDR3 is 12 amino acids. V lost 8 bases and J lost 0; bases outside the gene matches: 1.

V usage is TRBV5-6 and J usage is TRBJ2-5, with a possible D match to TRBD2 (6 bases). CDR1 and CDR2 from the germline V gene are SGHDT and YYEEEE. The V end lost 4 bases, the J end lost 11 bases, and 30 bases lay between the germline ends. The CDR3 loop spans 17 amino acids. CDR3 sequence (DNA): TGTGCCAGCAGCGCTGGAGGGTCGGGACCACGGGGCAATGAGCAGTACTTC. Its translation: CASSAGGSGPRGNEQYF.

The rearrangement uses TRBV20-1 and TRBJ2-7, with TRBD1 identical over 10 bases. This CDR3 is built from 14 residues. V lost 2 bases and J lost 7; bases outside the gene matches: 8. Per germline, CDR1 DFQATT and CDR2 SNEGSKA (reference sequence). The CDR3: CSARSGTGVEEQYF. CDR3 in DNA: TGCAGTGCTAGATCAGGGACAGGGGTGGAGGAGCAGTACTTC.

The rearrangement uses TRBV24-1 and TRBJ2-3; 7 bases line up with TRBD2. Germline-derived CDR1 and CDR2 are KGHDR and SFDVKD. The CDR3 covers 15 residues. J lost 4 bases, V lost 5 bases, and 8 bases had no gene match. Here the CDR3 reads CATSAAEAGADTQYF. In nucleotides, the CDR3 is TGTGCCACCAGTGCTGCTGAGGCGGGGGCAGATACGCAGTATTTT.

This rearrangement joins TRBV28 to TRBJ2-1, with 9 bases identical to TRBD1. Germline V gene lookup returns CDR1 MDHEN and CDR2 SYDVKM. V lost 5 bases, J lost 1 base, and 6 bases stayed unmatched. This CDR3 comprises 16 residues. DNA for the CDR3: TGTGCCAGCAGTCCTAGTGGGACAGGGTCCTACAATGAGCAGTTCTTC. This sequence encodes CASSPSGTGSYNEQFF.